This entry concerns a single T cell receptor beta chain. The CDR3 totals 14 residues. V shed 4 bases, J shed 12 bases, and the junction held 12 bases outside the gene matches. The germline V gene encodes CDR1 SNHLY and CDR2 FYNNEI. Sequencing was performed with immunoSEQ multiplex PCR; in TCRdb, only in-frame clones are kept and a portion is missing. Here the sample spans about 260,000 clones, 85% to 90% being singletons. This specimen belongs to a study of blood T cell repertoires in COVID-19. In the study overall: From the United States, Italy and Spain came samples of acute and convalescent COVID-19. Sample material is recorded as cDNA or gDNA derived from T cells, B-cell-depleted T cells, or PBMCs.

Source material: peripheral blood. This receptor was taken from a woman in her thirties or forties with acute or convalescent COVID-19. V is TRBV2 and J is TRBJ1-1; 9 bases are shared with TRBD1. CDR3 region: CASSAKGDRVKTFF. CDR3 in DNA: TGTGCCAGCAGTGCAAAGGGGGACAGGGTTAAGACTTTCTTT.